Listed here is a single TCR beta chain. What it binds is unknown. Trimming at V came to 0 bases and at J to 4 bases, leaving 4 bases not matched to a gene. Germline loops: CDR1 SGHRS, CDR2 YFSETQ. This CDR3 spans 15 amino acids. The data were obtained in a study of PD-L1 blockade in urothelial cancer. As for the study in general: Patients, treated from about 2014 onward, received atezolizumab 1,200 mg intravenously every 3 weeks.

Overall study findings and caveats: Better survival was forecast by a pretreatment blood TCR clonality below the median. In blood at 3 weeks, tumor-associated clones expanded more among patients with durable benefit.

As to time point: pretreatment peripheral blood. Metastatic or locally advanced urothelial carcinoma was present in the patients. The data were produced by immunoSEQ multiplex PCR, yet TCRdb's version contains in-frame clones alone and is incomplete. In the table there are about 38,000 clones, about 82% of which are singletons. The source material was PBMCs, sampled around atezolizumab (anti-PD-L1) treatment. The sequence came from a man older than 75 with urothelial cancer. The J gene is TRBJ2-5, the V gene TRBV5-1; TRBD1 matches at 9 bases. The CDR3 region has the DNA TGCGCCAGCAGCTTGGCGAACAGGGGGCTAGAGACCCAGTACTTC. Its protein is CASSLANRGLETQYF.